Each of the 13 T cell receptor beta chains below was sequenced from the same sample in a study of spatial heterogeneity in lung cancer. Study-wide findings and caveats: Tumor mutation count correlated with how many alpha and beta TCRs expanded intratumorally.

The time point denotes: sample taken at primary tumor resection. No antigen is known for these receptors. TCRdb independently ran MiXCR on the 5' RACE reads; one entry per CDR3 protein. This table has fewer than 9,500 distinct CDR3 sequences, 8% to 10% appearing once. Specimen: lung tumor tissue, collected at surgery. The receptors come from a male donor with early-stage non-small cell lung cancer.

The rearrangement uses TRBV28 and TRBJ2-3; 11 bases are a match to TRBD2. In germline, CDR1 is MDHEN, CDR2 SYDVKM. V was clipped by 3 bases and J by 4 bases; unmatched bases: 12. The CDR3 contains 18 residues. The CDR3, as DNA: TGTGCCAGCAGTTTCGCGGCTAGCGGGAGGCCGGGAGCAGATACGCAGTATTTT. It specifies CASSFAASGRPGADTQYF. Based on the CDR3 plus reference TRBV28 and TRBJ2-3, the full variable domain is DVKVTQSSRYLVKRTGEKVFLECVQDMDHENMFWYRQDPGLGLRLIYFSYDVKMKEKGDIPEGYSVSREKKERFSLILESASTNQTSMYLCASSFAASGRPGADTQYFGPGTRLTVL.

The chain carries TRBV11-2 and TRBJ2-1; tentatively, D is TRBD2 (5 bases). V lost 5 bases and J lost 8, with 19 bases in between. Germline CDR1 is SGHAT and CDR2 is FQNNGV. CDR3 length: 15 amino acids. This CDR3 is CASSPGELFGHEQFF. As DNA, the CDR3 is TGTGCCAGCAGCCCCGGGGAGCTCTTCGGACATGAGCAGTTCTTC.

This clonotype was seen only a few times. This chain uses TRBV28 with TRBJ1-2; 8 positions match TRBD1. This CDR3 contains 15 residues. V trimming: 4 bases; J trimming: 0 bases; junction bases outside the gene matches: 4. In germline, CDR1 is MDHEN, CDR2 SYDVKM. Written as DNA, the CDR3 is TGTGCCAGCAGTTCCCAGGGACAGGCTAACTATGGCTACACCTTC. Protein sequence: CASSSQGQANYGYTF.

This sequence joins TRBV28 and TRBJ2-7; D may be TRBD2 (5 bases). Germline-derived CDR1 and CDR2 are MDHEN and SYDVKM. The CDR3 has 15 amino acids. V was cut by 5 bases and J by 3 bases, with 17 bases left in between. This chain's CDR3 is CASSQAGISRYEQYF. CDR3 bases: TGTGCCAGCAGTCAAGCCGGGATAAGCCGCTACGAGCAGTACTTC.

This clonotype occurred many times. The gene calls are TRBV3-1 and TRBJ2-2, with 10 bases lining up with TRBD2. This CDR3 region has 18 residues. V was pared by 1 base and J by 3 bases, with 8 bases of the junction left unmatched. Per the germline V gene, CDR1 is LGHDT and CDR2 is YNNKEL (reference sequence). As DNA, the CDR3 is TGTGCCAGCAGCCAAGGGCCTAGCGGGAGACCCGACACCGGGGAGCTGTTTTTT. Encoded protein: CASSQGPSGRPDTGELFF.

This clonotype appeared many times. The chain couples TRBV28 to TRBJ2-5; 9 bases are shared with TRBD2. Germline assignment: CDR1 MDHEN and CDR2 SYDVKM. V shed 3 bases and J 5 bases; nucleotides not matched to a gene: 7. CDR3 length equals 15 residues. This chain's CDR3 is CASSFGGRAQETQYF. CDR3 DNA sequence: TGTGCCAGCAGTTTCGGCGGGAGGGCCCAGGAGACCCAGTACTTC.

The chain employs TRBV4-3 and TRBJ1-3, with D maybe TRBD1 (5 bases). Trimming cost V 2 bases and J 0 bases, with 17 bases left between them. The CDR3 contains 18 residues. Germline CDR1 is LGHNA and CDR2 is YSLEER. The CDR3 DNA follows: TGCGCCAGCAGCCAAAGCACCGGGACGGCTGTCTCTGGAAACACCATATATTTT. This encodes CASSQSTGTAVSGNTIYF.

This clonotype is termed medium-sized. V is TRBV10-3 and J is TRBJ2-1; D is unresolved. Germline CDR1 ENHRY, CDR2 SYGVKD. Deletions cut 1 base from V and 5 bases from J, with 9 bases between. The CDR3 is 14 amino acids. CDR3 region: CAISEYSRNNEQFF. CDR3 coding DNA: TGTGCCATCAGTGAGTACTCCCGGAACAATGAGCAGTTCTTC.

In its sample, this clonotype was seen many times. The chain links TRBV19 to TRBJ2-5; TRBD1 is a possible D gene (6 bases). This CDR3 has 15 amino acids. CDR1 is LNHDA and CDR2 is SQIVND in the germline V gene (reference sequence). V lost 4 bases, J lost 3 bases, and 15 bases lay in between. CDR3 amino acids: CASSTTDSRKETQYF. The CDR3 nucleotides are TGTGCCAGTAGTACTACGGACAGCAGAAAAGAGACCCAGTACTTC.

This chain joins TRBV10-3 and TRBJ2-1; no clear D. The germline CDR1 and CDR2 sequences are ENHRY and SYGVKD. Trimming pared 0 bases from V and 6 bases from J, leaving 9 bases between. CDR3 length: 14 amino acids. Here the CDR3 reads CAISESQEFNEQFF. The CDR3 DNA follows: TGTGCCATCAGTGAGTCTCAGGAGTTCAATGAGCAGTTCTTC.

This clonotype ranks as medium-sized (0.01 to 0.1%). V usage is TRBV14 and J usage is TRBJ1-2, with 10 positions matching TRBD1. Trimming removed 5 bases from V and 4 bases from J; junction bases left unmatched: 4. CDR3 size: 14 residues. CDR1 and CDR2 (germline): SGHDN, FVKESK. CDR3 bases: TGTGCCAGCAGCGCCCGGACAGGGGGCTATGGCTACACCTTC. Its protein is CASSARTGGYGYTF.

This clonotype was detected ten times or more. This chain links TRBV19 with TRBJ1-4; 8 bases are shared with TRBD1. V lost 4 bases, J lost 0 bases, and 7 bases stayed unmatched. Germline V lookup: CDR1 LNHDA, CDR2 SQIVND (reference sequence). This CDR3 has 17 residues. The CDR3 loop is CASSTSTGATTNEKLFF. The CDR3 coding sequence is TGTGCCAGTAGTACCTCGACAGGGGCCACAACTAATGAAAAACTGTTTTTT.

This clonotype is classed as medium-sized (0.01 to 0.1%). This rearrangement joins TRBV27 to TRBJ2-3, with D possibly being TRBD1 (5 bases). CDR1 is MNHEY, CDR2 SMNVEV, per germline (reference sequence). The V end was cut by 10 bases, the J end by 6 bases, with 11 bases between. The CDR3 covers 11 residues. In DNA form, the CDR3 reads TGTGCCACCAGGGCCTACGATACGCAGTATTTT. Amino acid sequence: CATRAYDTQYF.